The clone carrying this TCR beta chain was picked up a small number of times. Antigen specificity is unknown. The sample is drawn from a study of cytomegalovirus exposure and HLA in healthy donors. All donors participated as healthy donors of bone marrow. The donors, nominally healthy at sampling, likely had unrecorded immune exposures. Primers for the PCR totalled 60 Vbeta and 13 Jbeta. The assay was immunoSEQ multiplex PCR, and TCRdb's table has in-frame clones only and misses some. The repertoire holds around 130,000 clones, with approximately 80% as singletons. J lost 5 bases, V lost 8 bases, and 7 bases had no gene match. CDR1 is LNHDA, CDR2 SQIVND, per germline (reference sequence). There are 13 residues in the CDR3. General study results and limits: At a 0.05 false discovery rate, a later analysis found roughly 17,000 TCR beta sequences to be associated with HLA alleles. There were around 160 TCR beta chains listed as cytomegalovirus-associated.

The sequencing input was PBMCs. This TCR was recovered from a woman between 18 and 29 years old in good health and CMV-seropositive. The rearrangement joins TRBV19 to TRBJ1-1; TRBD1 agrees at 8 bases. CDR3 amino acids: CASARGLVTEAFF. CDR3 sequence (DNA): TGTGCCAGTGCCAGGGGGCTGGTGACTGAAGCTTTCTTT. Using reference TRBV19 and TRBJ1-1 for the parts outside the CDR3, the full variable domain is DGGITQSPKYLFRKEGQNVTLSCEQNLNHDAMYWYRQDPGQGLRLIYYSQIVNDFQKGDIAEGYSVSREKKESFPLTVTSAQKNPTAFYLCASARGLVTEAFFGQGTRLTVV.